This T cell receptor beta chain was recovered during a study of T-cell reconstitution after alpha-beta-depleted transplantation in children (dated by TCRdb to the mid-2010s). Regarding the complete study: Using TCR repertoire profiling, the study quantitatively followed how T-cell immune reconstitution unfolded in children after TCRalphabeta/CD19-depleted allogeneic hematopoietic cell transplantation. Beyond this particular receptor, the publication reports: The frequencies of hyperexpanded clones fell over the following months, and after one year, T-cell counts and TCRbeta diversity were mostly attributed to newly produced T cells. In some patients, high TCRbeta diversity at day 60 was attributed to recipient T cells and intrathymic progenitors that had survived conditioning. The apparently early recovery of alphabetaT-cell counts about two months after transplant reportedly depended on only several hundred rapidly expanded clones that came from non-depleted graft cells.

Trimming removed 1 base from V and 5 bases from J; the gene matches leave 5 bases unexplained. Counted from cysteine to phenylalanine, this CDR3 has 16 amino acids. This entry keeps only the CDR3 DNA: 48 bases, framed from base 1. Taken from the germline V gene, the CDR1 and CDR2 loops are SGHRS and YFSETQ. Library preparation used PCR. The instrument was an Illumina HiSeq 2500. Molecular barcoding was employed in the preparation of TCR libraries, with unique molecular identifiers being used to normalize TCRbeta repertoire quantification. The public reads were reprocessed in TCRdb via fastp at Q25 and MiXCR, keeping in-frame beta chains. Every distinct CDR3 protein forms one entry, paired with its most common genes and DNA. The sample records 610,000 or so distinct CDR3 sequences, 27% of which are singletons. Around a third of the sample rests with the top ten. This clonotype was detected only a few times. The target of this receptor is not known. Nothing much larger sits one base from this clone, and base qualities are not available.

The treatment or condition label, as the study defines it: allogeneic hematopoietic cell transplantation with graft depleted of TCRalphabeta T cells and CD19 B cells. Transplant recipients were children who received TCRalphabeta/CD19-depleted allogeneic hematopoietic cell grafts. This TCR was sampled from a boy younger than two with Wiskott-Aldrich syndrome, due to receive a stem cell transplant. The rearrangement combines TRBV5-1 with TRBJ2-2, and TRBD2 matches 10 of the central bases. Sequences were derived from PBMCs, sampled before TCRalphabeta/CD19-depleted stem cell transplant. This receptor has the CDR3 CASSLSGLAATGELFF. The bases read TGCGCCAGCAGCTTGTCTGGACTAGCGGCGACCGGGGAGCTGTTTTTT.